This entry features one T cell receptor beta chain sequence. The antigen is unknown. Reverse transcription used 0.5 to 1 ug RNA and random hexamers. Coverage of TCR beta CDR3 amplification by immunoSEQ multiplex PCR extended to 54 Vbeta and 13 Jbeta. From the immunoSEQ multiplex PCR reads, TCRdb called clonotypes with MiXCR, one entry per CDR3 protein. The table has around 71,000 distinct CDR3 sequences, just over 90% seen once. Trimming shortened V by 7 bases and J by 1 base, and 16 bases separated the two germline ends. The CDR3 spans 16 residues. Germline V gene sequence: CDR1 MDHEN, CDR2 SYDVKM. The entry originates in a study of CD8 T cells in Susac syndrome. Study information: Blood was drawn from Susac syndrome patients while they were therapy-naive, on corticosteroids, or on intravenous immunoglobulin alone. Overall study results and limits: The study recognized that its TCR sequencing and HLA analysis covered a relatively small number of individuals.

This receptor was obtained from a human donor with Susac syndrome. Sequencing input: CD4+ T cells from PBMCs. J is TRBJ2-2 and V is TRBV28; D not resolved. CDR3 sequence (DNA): TGTGCCAGCACGCCGACTGGACCGATGAACACCGGGGAGCTGTTTTTT. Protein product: CASTPTGPMNTGELFF. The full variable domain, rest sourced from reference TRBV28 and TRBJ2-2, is DVKVTQSSRYLVKRTGEKVFLECVQDMDHENMFWYRQDPGLGLRLIYFSYDVKMKEKGDIPEGYSVSREKKERFSLILESASTNQTSMYLCASTPTGPMNTGELFFGEGSRLTVL.